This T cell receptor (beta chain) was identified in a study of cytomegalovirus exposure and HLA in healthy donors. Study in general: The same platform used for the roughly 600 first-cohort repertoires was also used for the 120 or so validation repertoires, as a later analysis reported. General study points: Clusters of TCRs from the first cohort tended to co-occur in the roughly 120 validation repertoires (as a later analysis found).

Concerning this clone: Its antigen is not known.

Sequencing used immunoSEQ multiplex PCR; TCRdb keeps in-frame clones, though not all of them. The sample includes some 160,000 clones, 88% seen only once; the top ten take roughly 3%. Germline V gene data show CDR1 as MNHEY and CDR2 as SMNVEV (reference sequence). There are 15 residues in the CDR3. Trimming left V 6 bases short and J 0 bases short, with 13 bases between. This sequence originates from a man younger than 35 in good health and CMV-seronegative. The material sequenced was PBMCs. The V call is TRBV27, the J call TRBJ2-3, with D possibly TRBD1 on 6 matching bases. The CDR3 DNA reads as TGTGCCAGCAGAGGACGAGGGGGAAGCACAGATACGCAGTATTTT. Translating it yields CASRGRGGSTDTQYF.